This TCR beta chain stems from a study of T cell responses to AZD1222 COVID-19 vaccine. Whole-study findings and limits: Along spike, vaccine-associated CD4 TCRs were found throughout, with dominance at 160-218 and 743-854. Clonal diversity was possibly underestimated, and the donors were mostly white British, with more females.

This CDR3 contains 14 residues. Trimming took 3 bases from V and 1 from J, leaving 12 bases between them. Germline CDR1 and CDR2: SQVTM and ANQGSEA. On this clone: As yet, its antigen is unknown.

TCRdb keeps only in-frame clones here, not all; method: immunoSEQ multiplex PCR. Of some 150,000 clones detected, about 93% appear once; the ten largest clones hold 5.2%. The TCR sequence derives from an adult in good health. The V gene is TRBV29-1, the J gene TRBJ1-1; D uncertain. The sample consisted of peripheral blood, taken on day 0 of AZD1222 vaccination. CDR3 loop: CSVDLPPGNTEAFF. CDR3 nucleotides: TGCAGCGTTGATCTCCCGCCAGGGAACACTGAAGCTTTCTTT.